This T cell receptor beta chain was sequenced in a study of blood T cell repertoires in COVID-19. This clone was found a few times. TCRdb's table, derived via immunoSEQ multiplex PCR, lists solely in-frame clones and lacks some. The table records 200,000 to 250,000 clones, 83% of them present only once. The V gene's germline CDR1 is LNHNV and CDR2 YYDKDF (reference sequence). The CDR3 contains 13 residues. Trimming took off 6 bases at V and 9 bases at J, with 14 bases between the two ends. Across fewer than 25 US areas, participants ranged in age from about 18 to 100 years. Each participant's cohort was designated according to participant-reported clinical history. Exposed participants encountered a COVID-19 case during the 2 weeks preceding study entry.

The clonotype originates from a woman aged 50 to 60 who had been exposed to COVID-19. Sequencing used PBMCs or T cells enriched from blood (not recorded which). The J gene is TRBJ1-4, the V gene TRBV15; D is uncertain. CDR3 in amino acids: CATRSAGPKKLFF. The CDR3 DNA reads TGTGCCACCAGATCGGCGGGCCCCAAAAAACTGTTTTTT.